The 20 T cell receptor beta chains below were found in one sample sequenced in a study of T cells in Graves' hyperthyroidism and ophthalmopathy. RNA transcripts served as the template for amplifying TCR beta CDR3 regions. RT-PCR in the first round (using the HTBI primer set) targeted the TCR CDR3. TCRdb recomputed calls from the multiplex PCR reads with MiXCR, one row per CDR3 protein. The sample yields 560,000 or so distinct CDR3 sequences, about 43% seen once. The sequenced sample was peripheral blood or thyroid tissue (not recorded which). The receptor source for this set is a woman under 30 with Graves' hyperthyroidism.

This clonotype came up many times. DNA for the CDR3: TGTGCCAGCAGTCTACCGGGACAGGGGGCGAGGAACACTGAAGCTTTCTTT. It codes for CASSLPGQGARNTEAFF. This sequence joins TRBV7-2 and TRBJ1-1, with TRBD1 matching 12 bases. V shed 6 bases, J shed 1 base, and the junction held 9 bases outside the gene matches. Looked up from germline, CDR1 is SGHTA and CDR2 is FQGNSA. This CDR3 spans 17 amino acids.

There are a few counts of this clonotype. This chain links TRBV7-2 with TRBJ2-7; a weak D match, TRBD1 (5 bases). The CDR3 spans 13 residues. The V end lost 5 bases, the J end lost 6 bases, and 14 bases lay between the germline ends. Germline values: CDR1 SGHTA, CDR2 FQGNSA. The CDR3 region is CASSALARGEQYF. CDR3 in DNA: TGTGCCAGCAGCGCGCTCGCTAGGGGCGAGCAGTACTTC.

This clonotype occurred a few times. This chain links TRBV20-1 with TRBJ1-5; D is uncertain. Germline lookup yields CDR1 DFQATT and CDR2 SNEGSKA (reference sequence). V was cut by 1 base and J by 3 bases, with 7 bases left in between. The length of the CDR3 is 13 residues. The CDR3 sequence: CSARGAINQPQHF. Written as DNA, the CDR3 is TGCAGTGCTAGAGGGGCCATCAATCAGCCCCAGCATTTT.

This clonotype was recorded a few times. The genes are TRBV13 and TRBJ1-1; TRBD1 agrees at 11 bases. Germline V gene sequence: CDR1 PRHDT, CDR2 FYEKMQ (reference sequence). Trimming at V came to 5 bases and at J to 4 bases, leaving 6 bases not matched to a gene. The CDR3 extends over 15 amino acids. Written as DNA, the CDR3 is TGTGCCAGCAGCCACTCAGGGACAGGGGGCACTGAAGCTTTCTTT. It specifies CASSHSGTGGTEAFF.

There are many counts of this clonotype. The gene calls are TRBV7-8 and TRBJ2-7; TRBD2 matches 7 bases. Looked up from germline, CDR1 is SGHVS and CDR2 is FQNEAQ. Losses at the gene ends were 0 bases for V and 2 bases for J; bases not matched to a gene: 7. The CDR3 loop spans 16 amino acids. The CDR3 spells CASSLAHRLAAYEQYF. CDR3 DNA sequence: TGTGCCAGCAGCTTAGCGCATAGGCTAGCGGCCTACGAGCAGTACTTC.

The chain has TRBV29-1 and TRBJ2-2, with TRBD1 matching 7 bases. Trimming removed 4 bases from V and 6 bases from J; junction bases left unmatched: 8. Germline CDR1 and CDR2: SQVTM and ANQGSEA. The CDR3 is 14 amino acids. The CDR3 sequence: CSVVTDRLAGELFF. The CDR3, as DNA: TGCAGCGTTGTAACGGACAGGCTTGCCGGGGAGCTGTTTTTT.

The V and J genes are TRBV29-1 and TRBJ1-3, with D possibly TRBD1 on 6 matching bases. Germline V lookup: CDR1 SQVTM, CDR2 ANQGSEA. The CDR3 runs to 16 residues. V dropped 0 bases and J dropped 2 bases, with 14 bases sitting between them. In nucleotides, the CDR3 is TGCAGCGTTGAAGATCCCCCGGGGGCGGCTGGAAACACCATATATTTT. Its protein product is CSVEDPPGAAGNTIYF. Supplemented by reference TRBV29-1 and TRBJ1-3, the full variable domain reads SAVISQKPSRDICQRGTSLTIQCQVDSQVTMMFWYRQQPGQSLTLIATANQGSEATYESGFVIDKFPISRPNLTFSTLTVSNMSPEDSSIYLCSVEDPPGAAGNTIYFGEGSWLTVV.

This clonotype showed up just a few times. The chain joins TRBV12-3 or TRBV12-4 to TRBJ2-7, with TRBD1 matching over 9 bases. Unmatched junction bases numbered 6, after V lost 4 bases and J lost 2 bases. CDR3 length: 15 residues. CDR3 nucleotide sequence: TGTGCCAGCAGTTCGGACAGGGGCTCAACCTACGAGCAGTACTTC. It codes for CASSSDRGSTYEQYF.

The count of this clonotype is one. V usage is TRBV2 and J usage is TRBJ2-7; D gene unclear. In germline, CDR1 is SNHLY, CDR2 FYNNEI. The CDR3 has 9 amino acids. The CDR3 DNA follows: TGTCCCAACTACTACGAGCAGTACTTC. Its translation is CPNYYEQYF.

This clonotype was recorded only once. V gene TRBV7-8 combines with J gene TRBJ2-5; 13 nucleotides line up with TRBD2. With 7 bases clipped from V and 4 bases from J, the junction kept 3 bases outside the gene matches. This CDR3 is 14 amino acids long. Germline CDR1 SGHVS, CDR2 FQNEAQ. CDR3 in DNA: TGTGCCAGCAACGGACTAGCGGGAGCAGAGACCCAGTACTTC. Translating it yields CASNGLAGAETQYF.

V usage is TRBV5-1 and J usage is TRBJ1-1; 8 bases fit TRBD1. The CDR3 length is 15 residues. Looked up from germline, CDR1 is SGHRS and CDR2 is YFSETQ. The junction had 3 bases not matched to a gene; V was cut back by 2 bases and J by 0 bases. The CDR3 DNA reads TGCGCCAGCAGCTTACCGGGACAGGTGAACACTGAAGCTTTCTTT. Its protein is CASSLPGQVNTEAFF.

The chain has TRBV7-8 and TRBJ2-7; 10 bases are a match to TRBD2. Germline V gene data show CDR1 as SGHVS and CDR2 as FQNEAQ. This CDR3 is 16 amino acids long. J was trimmed by 2 bases and V by 1 base; bases with no gene match: 5. CDR3 loop: CASSLGGLAVPYEQYF. The CDR3 DNA reads TGTGCCAGCAGCTTAGGAGGACTAGCGGTACCCTACGAGCAGTACTTC. Supplemented by reference TRBV7-8 and TRBJ2-7, the full variable domain reads GAGVSQSPRYKVAKRGQDVALRCDPISGHVSLFWYQQALGQGPEFLTYFQNEAQLDKSGLPSDRFFAERPEGSVSTLKIQRTQQEDSAVYLCASSLGGLAVPYEQYFGPGTRLTVT.

This clonotype occurred a few times. V is TRBV5-1 and J is TRBJ2-7; 7 bases are shared with TRBD1. This CDR3 comprises 12 residues. V was pared by 7 bases and J by 6 bases, with 7 bases of the junction left unmatched. CDR1 SGHRS and CDR2 YFSETQ come from the germline V gene. As DNA, the CDR3 is TGCGCCAGCGGATCGACAGGGCCCGAGCAGTACTTC. Translation: CASGSTGPEQYF.

The chain joins TRBV29-1 to TRBJ2-5, with D possibly being TRBD2 (6 bases). With the DNA end fitting TRBJ2-7 better, the J assignment may be wrong. Looked up from germline, CDR1 is SQVTM and CDR2 is ANQGSEA. CDR3 length: 14 amino acids. The CDR3 reads CSASYGRGSYEQYF. CDR3 nucleotide sequence: TGCAGCGCAAGCTACGGGAGAGGTTCCTACGAGCAGTACTTC.

This clonotype was counted many times. This sequence joins TRBV7-2 and TRBJ2-5; D ambiguous. V lost 5 bases, J lost 7 bases, and 11 bases lay in between. Germline V lookup: CDR1 SGHTA, CDR2 FQGNSA. The CDR3 runs 12 residues. The CDR3 loop reads CASSPGFVTQYF. The CDR3 DNA follows: TGTGCCAGCAGCCCCGGTTTCGTGACCCAGTACTTC.

In its sample, this clonotype was seen many times. The chain is built from TRBV7-8 and TRBJ2-5; TRBD2 aligns across 11 bases. This CDR3 region has 15 residues. V dropped 5 bases and J dropped 3; count of bases not matched to a gene: 5. The germline gives CDR1 SGHVS, CDR2 FQNEAQ. The CDR3 nucleotides read TGTGCCAGCAGCCAGACTAGCGGGAAAGAAGAGACCCAGTACTTC. Amino acids: CASSQTSGKEETQYF.

The genes are TRBV7-7 and TRBJ2-5; 7 nucleotides align to TRBD2. The junction had 6 bases not matched to a gene; V was cut back by 5 bases and J by 3 bases. CDR3 length equals 14 residues. Germline CDR1 reads SSHAT; CDR2 reads FNYEAQ (reference sequence). As DNA, the CDR3 is TGTGCCAGCAGCCCGAGCGGGATGGAAGAGACCCAGTACTTC. It translates to CASSPSGMEETQYF.

The rearrangement uses TRBV2 and TRBJ2-1; no definite D call. CDR1 is SNHLY, CDR2 FYNNEI, per germline. Trimming removed 6 bases from V and 6 bases from J, with 6 bases in between. The CDR3 runs to 11 residues. CDR3 residues: CASSFLNEQFF. CDR3 nucleotide sequence: TGTGCCAGCAGCTTCCTCAATGAGCAGTTCTTC.

This clonotype occurred many times. The gene calls are TRBV7-9 and TRBJ1-2; tentatively, D is TRBD1 (6 bases). Trimming left V 3 bases short and J 4 bases short, with 15 bases between. In germline, CDR1 is SEHNR, CDR2 FQNEAQ (reference sequence). There are 15 residues in the CDR3. The CDR3 loop is CASSLDLDSTYGYTF. CDR3 coding DNA: TGTGCCAGCAGCTTGGATTTGGACAGCACCTATGGCTACACCTTC.

A few counts support this clonotype. V is TRBV7-2 and J is TRBJ1-5, with TRBD1 identical over 7 bases. Trimming removed 5 bases from V and 3 bases from J; junction bases left unmatched: 10. The CDR3 sequence is 16 residues long. CDR1 is SGHTA, CDR2 FQGNSA, per germline. Here the CDR3 reads CASSINWDSINQPQHF. The CDR3 DNA reads TGTGCCAGCAGCATAAACTGGGACAGCATCAATCAGCCCCAGCATTTT.